The rows below give T cell receptor beta chains drawn from one sample of a study of cytomegalovirus exposure and HLA in healthy donors. The table came from immunoSEQ multiplex PCR; TCRdb's copy has only in-frame clones and leaves some out. This repertoire includes about 37,000 clones. What was sequenced was PBMCs. The receptors stem from a human donor in good health. Both conserved end residues are part of each CDR3. The order of the fields is V gene, CDR3 protein.

V: TRBV4-1
CDR3: CASSRGQGADNEQFF

V: TRBV5-4
CDR3: CASSSLQGAMNTGELFF

V: TRBV2
CDR3: CASAGGLVRQNTGELFF

V: TRBV19
CDR3: CASSSPEPGELFF

V: TRBV19
CDR3: CASSIGQGSYEQYF

V: TRBV28
CDR3: CAIEASRNQPQHF

V: TRBV4-1
CDR3: CASSQDPTGRQHQHF

V: TRBV4-1
CDR3: CASSQKEGLEQFF

V: TRBV5-1
CDR3: CASSASAKETQYF

V: TRBV1
CDR3: CTSSQDSRGQAQETQYF

V: TRBV7-8
CDR3: CASSYTTGGGEKLFF

V: TRBV28
CDR3: CASSLGPSGIRYEKLFF

V: TRBV18
CDR3: CASSPQDDGSLGGYTF

V: TRBV30
CDR3: CAWNPGTVRNSPLHF

V: TRBV5-1
CDR3: CASSLGGALDEQYF

V: TRBV4-2
CDR3: CASSQVGGQETQYF

V: TRBV6-1
CDR3: CASSGSRTGAHQPQHF

V: TRBV14
CDR3: CASSQDVGLRQGATEAFF

V: TRBV19
CDR3: CASSIASGGYNEQFF

V: TRBV28
CDR3: CASSPAGTGRIDYGYTF

V: TRBV5-1
CDR3: CASSLEPGNQPQHF

V: TRBV19
CDR3: CASSSRRQAMASYTF

V: TRBV28
CDR3: CASRWQGGFEKLFF

V: TRBV2
CDR3: CASSDGQTHF

V: TRBV19
CDR3: CASSVGTGTPRGNQPQHF

V: TRBV5-1
CDR3: CASSLTGSPVGYTF

V: TRBV4-1
CDR3: CASRTGTGVGNTIYF

V: TRBV7-8
CDR3: CASSPRSGANVLTF

V: TRBV19
CDR3: CASKPPRGVETEAFF

V: TRBV14
CDR3: CASSRGTGGRETQYF

V: TRBV28
CDR3: CASSLYGQGSSGNTIYF

V: TRBV5-6
CDR3: CASSRSQGTLGTEAFF

V: TRBV7-2
CDR3: CASSLKTGDQPQHF

V: TRBV13
CDR3: CASSATLGEQFF

V: TRBV5-1
CDR3: CASSPKAGIGEQFF

V: TRBV15
CDR3: CATSRGGGRETQYF